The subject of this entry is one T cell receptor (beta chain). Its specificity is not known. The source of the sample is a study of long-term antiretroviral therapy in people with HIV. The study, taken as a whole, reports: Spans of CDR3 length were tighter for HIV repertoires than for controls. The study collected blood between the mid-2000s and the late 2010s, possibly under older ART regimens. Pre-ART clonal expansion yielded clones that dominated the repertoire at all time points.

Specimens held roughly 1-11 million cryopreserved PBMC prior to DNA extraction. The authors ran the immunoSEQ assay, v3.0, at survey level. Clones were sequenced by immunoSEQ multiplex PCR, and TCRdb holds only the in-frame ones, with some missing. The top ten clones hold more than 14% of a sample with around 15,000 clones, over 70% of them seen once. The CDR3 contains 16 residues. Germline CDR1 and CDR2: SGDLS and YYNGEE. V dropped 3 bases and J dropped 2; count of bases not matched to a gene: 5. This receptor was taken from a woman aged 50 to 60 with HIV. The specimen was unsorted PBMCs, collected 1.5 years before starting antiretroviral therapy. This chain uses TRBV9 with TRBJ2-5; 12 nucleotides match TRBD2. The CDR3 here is CASSAGTSGRQETQYF. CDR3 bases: TGTGCCAGCAGCGCCGGGACTAGCGGGCGGCAAGAGACCCAGTACTTC.